Detailed here is one T cell receptor beta chain. Its antigen remains unknown. CDR3 length equals 15 residues. V lost 5 bases and J 4 bases, leaving 16 bases between the germline ends. Germline V CDR1 and CDR2: SNHLY, FYNNEI. These data are taken from a study of T cells in localized non-small cell lung cancer. Generated by immunoSEQ multiplex PCR, the TCRdb table keeps only in-frame clones and is missing some. Among approximately 40,000 clones listed, approximately 84% were seen once. Whole-study results and caveats: Tumor samples were not multi-region, leaving intratumor heterogeneity unexcluded.

The chain carries TRBV2 and TRBJ2-3, with D maybe TRBD1 (5 bases). This sequence originates from a man aged 40 to 75 with stage I lung adenocarcinoma. Sequenced material: peripheral blood, taken before any cancer treatment. CDR3 loop: CASSINGQGPDTQYF. In DNA form, the CDR3 reads TGTGCCAGCAGTATTAACGGGCAGGGCCCAGATACGCAGTATTTT.